What follows is one TCR beta chain and its context. The antigen is undetermined. This specimen comes from a study of T cell repertoires in cytomegalovirus infection. Study-level results: Cumulative public TCR beta family frequency identified carriers of CMV plus the relevant HLA.

TCRdb independently ran MiXCR on the reads; one entry per CDR3 protein. Altogether approximately 1,000,000 distinct CDR3 sequences are present, 30% to 40% being singletons, with the ten largest covering around an eighth. Germline V CDR1 and CDR2: SNHLY, FYNNEI. V was trimmed by 1 base and J by 3 bases, leaving 9 bases between them. The CDR3 spans 14 residues. The chain joins TRBV2 to TRBJ1-1; D gene ambiguous. The receptor was derived from a human donor in good health (CMV status not recorded). Some clones in this sample may be carry-over from other donors' samples. The sample consisted of cultured CD8+ T cells from PBMCs, taken from culture after CMV antigen stimulation. Written as DNA, the CDR3 is TGTGCCAGCAGTGAAGACTTCAGCCACACTGAAGCTTTCTTT. Residues: CASSEDFSHTEAFF.